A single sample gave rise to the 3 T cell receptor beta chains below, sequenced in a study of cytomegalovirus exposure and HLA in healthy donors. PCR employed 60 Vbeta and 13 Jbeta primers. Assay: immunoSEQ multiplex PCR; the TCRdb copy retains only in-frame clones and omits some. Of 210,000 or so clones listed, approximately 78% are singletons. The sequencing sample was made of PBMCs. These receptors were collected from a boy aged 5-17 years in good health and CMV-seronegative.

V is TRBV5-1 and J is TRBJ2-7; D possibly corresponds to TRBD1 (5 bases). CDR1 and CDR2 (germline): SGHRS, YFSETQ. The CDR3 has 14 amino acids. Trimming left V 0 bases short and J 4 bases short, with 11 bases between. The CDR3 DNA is TGCGCCAGCAGCTTGGTAGGGGCAGGGTACGAGCAGTACTTC. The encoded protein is CASSLVGAGYEQYF.

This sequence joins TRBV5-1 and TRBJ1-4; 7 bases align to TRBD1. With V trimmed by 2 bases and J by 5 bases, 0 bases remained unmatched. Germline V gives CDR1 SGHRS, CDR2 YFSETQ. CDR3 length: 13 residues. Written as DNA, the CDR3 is TGCGCCAGCAGCTTCAGGGGGAATGAAAAACTGTTTTTT. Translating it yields CASSFRGNEKLFF.

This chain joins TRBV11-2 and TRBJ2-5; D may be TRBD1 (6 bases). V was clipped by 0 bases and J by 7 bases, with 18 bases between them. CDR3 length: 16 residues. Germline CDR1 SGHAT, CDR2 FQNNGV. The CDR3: CASSLDSGASLGTQYF. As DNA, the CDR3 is TGTGCCAGCAGCTTAGATTCAGGGGCCTCCCTCGGGACCCAGTACTTC.